This T cell receptor beta chain comes out of a study of early T cells in non-severe SARS-CoV-2 infection. The CDR3 sequence is 16 residues long. Germline CDR1 reads PRHDT; CDR2 reads FYEKMQ (reference sequence). The trim removed 3 bases at V and 2 bases at J, leaving 8 bases unmatched. This clonotype was counted only a few times. TCRdb ran MiXCR on the 5' RACE reads and lists one entry per CDR3 protein. Among 55,000 to 65,000 distinct CDR3 sequences listed, less than 15% were seen once. The chain recombines TRBV13 with TRBJ2-7; 9 bases align to TRBD1. The input for sequencing was whole blood, taken at baseline. This receptor was obtained from an adult who was a healthcare worker with PCR-confirmed SARS-CoV-2 infection or an uninfected control (not recorded which). CDR3 nucleotides: TGTGCCAGCAGCTTCGGCACAGGGGGCCAAACCTACGAGCAGTACTTC. This sequence encodes CASSFGTGGQTYEQYF.